This T cell receptor beta chain derives from a study of blood T cell repertoires in COVID-19. Study overall: Whether acute or convalescent, the COVID-19 samples came from the United States, Italy and Spain.

Clones were read by immunoSEQ multiplex PCR, and TCRdb kept only the in-frame ones, dropping some. This table holds about 260,000 clones, about 90% found once. CDR1 and CDR2 from the germline V gene are SEHNR and FQNEAQ (reference sequence). CDR3 size: 15 residues. V was cut by 2 bases and J by 2 bases, with 10 bases left in between. Exposed volunteers were people who met a COVID-19 case within 2 weeks before study entry. The TCR originated in a man aged 50 to 60 who had been exposed to COVID-19. This chain connects TRBV7-9 to TRBJ1-3; D not resolved. Input material: PBMCs or T cells enriched from blood (not recorded which). The CDR3 region is CASSLSSVPGNTIYF. The CDR3 DNA is TGTGCCAGCAGCTTAAGTTCAGTACCTGGAAACACCATATATTTT.